This TCR beta chain was documented in a study of blood T cell repertoires in COVID-19. Background on the study: Acute and convalescent COVID-19 samples came from the United States, Italy and Spain. T cells, B-cell-depleted T cells, or PBMCs supplied cDNA or gDNA.

The CDR3 runs to 11 residues. V was cut by 4 bases and J by 3 bases, with 6 bases left in between. Germline V gives CDR1 SQVTM, CDR2 ANQGSEA. As originally analysed: Reference gene primer amplification yielded estimated nucleated cell counts. Clones were read by immunoSEQ multiplex PCR, and TCRdb kept only the in-frame ones, dropping some. V, J and clone size derive from that table, while D and trimming were established from the DNA sequence. The repertoire consists of 150,000 to 200,000 clones, with 80% to 85% occurring once and the leading ten covering 4.5% to 6.5%. The chain links TRBV29-1 to TRBJ1-2; D not resolved. What was sequenced was peripheral blood. The origin of this receptor is a woman in her 30s with acute or convalescent COVID-19. CDR3 DNA: TGCAGCGTTGGAGGTGACTATGGCTACACCTTC. This gives the protein CSVGGDYGYTF.